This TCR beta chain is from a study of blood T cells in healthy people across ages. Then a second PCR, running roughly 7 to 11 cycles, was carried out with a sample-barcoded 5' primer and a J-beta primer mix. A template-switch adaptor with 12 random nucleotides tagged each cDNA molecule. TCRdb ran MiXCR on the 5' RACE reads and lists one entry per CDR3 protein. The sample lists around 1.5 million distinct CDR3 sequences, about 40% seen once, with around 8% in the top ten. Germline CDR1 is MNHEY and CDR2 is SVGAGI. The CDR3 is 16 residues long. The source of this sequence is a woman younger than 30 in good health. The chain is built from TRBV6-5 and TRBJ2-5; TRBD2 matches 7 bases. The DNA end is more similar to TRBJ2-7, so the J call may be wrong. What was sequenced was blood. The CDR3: CASSYFAGVVPLEQYF. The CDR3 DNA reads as TGTGCCAGCAGTTACTTCGCGGGAGTTGTTCCACTCGAGCAGTACTTC.